This T cell receptor (beta chain) is drawn from a study of T cell responses to AZD1222 COVID-19 vaccine. There are 15 residues in the CDR3. Looked up from germline, CDR1 is SGHNT and CDR2 is YYREEE (reference sequence). Trimming took off 4 bases at V and 5 bases at J, with 18 bases between the two ends. Repertoires were generated with immunoSEQ multiplex PCR, while TCRdb's copy carries only in-frame clones and drops some. The data contain some 150,000 clones, more than 85% of them singletons. The specimen comprised peripheral blood, sampled 28 days after the second AZD1222 dose. This chain joins TRBV5-4 and TRBJ1-2, with D possibly TRBD1 on 6 matching bases. The receptor was isolated from an adult who received the AZD1222 COVID-19 vaccine. The CDR3 protein is CASSTNGGREYGYTF. The CDR3 DNA follows: TGTGCCAGCAGCACCAACGGGGGCAGGGAATATGGCTACACCTTC.